These T cell receptor beta chains were read from a single sample in a study of T cells after posttransplantation cyclophosphamide. The method was immunoSEQ multiplex PCR; TCRdb's version includes in-frame clones alone and lacks a portion of them. This sample includes over 6,500 clones with no singletons; its ten biggest clones take up 5% to 6.5%. The source was PBMCs, collected after an allogeneic stem cell transplant with post-transplant cyclophosphamide. The receptors come from a male patient in his thirties who received an allogeneic stem cell transplant from an unrelated donor, was CMV-positive, and had acute and chronic GVHD. Certain T cells may be donor cells from the graft. The CDR3 runs from the conserved cysteine through the conserved F or W. A D gene is named only where the DNA matches it firmly. Clone size is shown for a subset of rows, as once, few, many or a class of expanded clone.

many	-	TRBJ1-5	TRBV10-1	CASSESGGFGQPQHF	TGCGCCAGCAGTGAGTCGGGGGGATTCGGTCAGCCCCAGCATTTT
many	TRBD1	TRBJ1-1	TRBV5-1	CASSPGTGDTEAFF	TGCGCCAGCAGCCCCGGGACAGGGGACACTGAAGCTTTCTTT
-	TRBD1	TRBJ1-2	TRBV7-2	CASSLGRTGGLVYGYTF	TGTGCCAGCAGCTTAGGGCGGACAGGGGGCCTCGTTTATGGCTACACCTTC
many	TRBD2	TRBJ2-3	TRBV4-1	CASSLSSGGSLDTQYF	TGCGCCAGCAGCCTATCTAGCGGGGGGTCCCTCGATACGCAGTATTTT
many	TRBD2	TRBJ2-1	TRBV11-2	CASSPWGGLGYNEQFF	TGTGCCAGCAGCCCCTGGGGGGGACTGGGCTACAATGAGCAGTTCTTC
many	-	TRBJ2-7	TRBV29-1	CSVEDARGPGYEQYF	TGCAGCGTTGAAGATGCGCGGGGGCCGGGATACGAGCAGTACTTC
many	TRBD2	TRBJ2-1	TRBV27	CASSFPSGYQFF	TGTGCCAGCAGTTTTCCTAGCGGCTACCAGTTCTTC
many	TRBD1	TRBJ1-4	TRBV2	CASRGGQAYNEKLFF	TGTGCCAGCAGGGGGGGACAGGCCTATAATGAAAAACTGTTTTTT
-	TRBD1	TRBJ2-5	TRBV5-4	CASSQGTGQETQYF	TGTGCCAGCAGCCAAGGGACAGGACAAGAGACCCAGTACTTC
many	-	TRBJ2-5	TRBV5-6	CASSSTAKGWETQYF	TGTGCCAGCAGCTCCACGGCGAAGGGGTGGGAGACCCAGTACTTC
-	TRBD2	TRBJ2-5	TRBV5-1	CASSFRGDQETQHF	TGCGCCAGCAGCTTCCGGGGGGACCAAGAGACCCAGCACTTC